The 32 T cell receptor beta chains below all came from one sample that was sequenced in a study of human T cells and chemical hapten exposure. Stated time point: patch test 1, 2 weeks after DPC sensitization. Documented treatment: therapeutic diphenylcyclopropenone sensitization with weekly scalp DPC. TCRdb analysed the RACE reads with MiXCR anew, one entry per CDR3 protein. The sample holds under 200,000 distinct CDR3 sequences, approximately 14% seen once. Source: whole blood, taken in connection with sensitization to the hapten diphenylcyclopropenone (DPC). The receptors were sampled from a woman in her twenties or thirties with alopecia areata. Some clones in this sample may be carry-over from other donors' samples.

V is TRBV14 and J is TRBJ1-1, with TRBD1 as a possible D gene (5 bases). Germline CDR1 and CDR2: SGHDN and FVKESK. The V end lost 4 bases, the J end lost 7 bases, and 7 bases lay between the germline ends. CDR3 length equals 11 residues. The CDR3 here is CASSPTVEAFF. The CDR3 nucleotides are TGTGCCAGCAGCCCGACAGTTGAAGCTTTCTTT.

CDR3 coding DNA: TGCAGTACCGTGTCTAGGGTAGGCAGTGAGCAGTTCTTC. It yields the protein CSTVSRVGSEQFF. The rearrangement joins TRBV20-1 to TRBJ2-1; unclear D gene. Trimming took 8 bases from V and 9 from J, leaving 20 bases between them. Germline CDR1 reads DFQATT; CDR2 reads SNEGSKA (reference sequence). This CDR3 has 13 residues.

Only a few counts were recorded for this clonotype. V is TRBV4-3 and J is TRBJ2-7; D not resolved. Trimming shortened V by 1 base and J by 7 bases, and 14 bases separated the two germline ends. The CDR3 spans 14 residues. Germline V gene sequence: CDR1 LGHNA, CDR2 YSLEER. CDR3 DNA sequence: TGCGCCAGCAGCCAAGTCGTTGGGGTCCAGGAGCAGTACTTC. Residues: CASSQVVGVQEQYF.

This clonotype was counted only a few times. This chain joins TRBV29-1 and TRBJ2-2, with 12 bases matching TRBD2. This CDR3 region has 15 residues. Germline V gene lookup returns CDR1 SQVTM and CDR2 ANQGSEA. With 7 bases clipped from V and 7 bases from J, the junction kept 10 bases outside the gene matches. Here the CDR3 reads CSASLAGGQIGELFF. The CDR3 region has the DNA TGCAGCGCCAGTCTAGCGGGGGGGCAGATCGGGGAGCTGTTTTTT.

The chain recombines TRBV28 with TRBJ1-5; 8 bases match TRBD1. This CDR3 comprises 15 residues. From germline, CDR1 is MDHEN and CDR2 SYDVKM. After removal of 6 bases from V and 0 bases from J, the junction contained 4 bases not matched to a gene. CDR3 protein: CASRDDRGSNQPQHF. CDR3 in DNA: TGTGCCAGCAGGGATGACAGGGGTAGCAATCAGCCCCAGCATTTT.

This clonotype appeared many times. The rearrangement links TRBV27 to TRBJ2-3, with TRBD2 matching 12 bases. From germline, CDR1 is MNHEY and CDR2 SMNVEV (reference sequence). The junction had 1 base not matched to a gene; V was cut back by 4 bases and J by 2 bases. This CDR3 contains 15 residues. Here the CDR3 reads CASSSSGRDTDTQYF. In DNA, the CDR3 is TGTGCCAGCAGTTCTAGCGGGAGGGACACAGATACGCAGTATTTT.

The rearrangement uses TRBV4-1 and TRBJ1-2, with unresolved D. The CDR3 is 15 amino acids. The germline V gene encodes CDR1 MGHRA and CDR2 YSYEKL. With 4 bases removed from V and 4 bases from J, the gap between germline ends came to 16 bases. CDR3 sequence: CASSLNPMTPYGYTF. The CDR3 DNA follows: TGCGCCAGCAGCCTTAACCCCATGACACCCTATGGCTACACCTTC.

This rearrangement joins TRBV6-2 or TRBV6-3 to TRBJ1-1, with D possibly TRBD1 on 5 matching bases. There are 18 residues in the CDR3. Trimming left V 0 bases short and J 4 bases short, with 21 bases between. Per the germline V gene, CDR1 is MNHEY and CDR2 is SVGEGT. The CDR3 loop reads CASSYSIGRGVIVTEAFF. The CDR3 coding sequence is TGTGCCAGCAGTTACTCGATCGGTCGGGGGGTGATTGTCACTGAAGCTTTCTTT.

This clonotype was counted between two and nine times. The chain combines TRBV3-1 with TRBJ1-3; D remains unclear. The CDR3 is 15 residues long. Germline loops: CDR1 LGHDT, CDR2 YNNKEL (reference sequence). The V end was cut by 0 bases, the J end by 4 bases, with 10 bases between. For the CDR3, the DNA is TGTGCCAGCAGCCAAGAAACGGACTGGGGAAACACCATATATTTT. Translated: CASSQETDWGNTIYF.

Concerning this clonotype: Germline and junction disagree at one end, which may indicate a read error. CDR3: CASSEVSVLFGQRQHF. The DNA of the CDR3 is TGTGCCAGCAGTGAAGTGAGCGTCCTCTTCGGTCAGCGCCAGCATTTT. The genes are TRBV6-1 and TRBJ1-5, with unresolved D. CDR3 length equals 16 residues. CDR1 is MNHNS, CDR2 SASEGT, per germline.

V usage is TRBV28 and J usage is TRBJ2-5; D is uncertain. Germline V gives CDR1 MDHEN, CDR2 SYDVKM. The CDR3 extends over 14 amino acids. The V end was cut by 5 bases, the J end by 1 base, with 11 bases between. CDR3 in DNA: TGTGCCAGCAGTCCTCCCTACAGCCAAGAGACCCAGTACTTC. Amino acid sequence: CASSPPYSQETQYF.

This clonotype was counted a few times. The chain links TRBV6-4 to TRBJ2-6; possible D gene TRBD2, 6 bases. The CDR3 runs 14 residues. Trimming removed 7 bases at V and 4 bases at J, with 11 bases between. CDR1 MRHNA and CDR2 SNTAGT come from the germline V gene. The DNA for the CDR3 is TGTGCCAGCAAGGAGGGTTCCGGGGCCAACGTCCTGACTTTC. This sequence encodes CASKEGSGANVLTF.

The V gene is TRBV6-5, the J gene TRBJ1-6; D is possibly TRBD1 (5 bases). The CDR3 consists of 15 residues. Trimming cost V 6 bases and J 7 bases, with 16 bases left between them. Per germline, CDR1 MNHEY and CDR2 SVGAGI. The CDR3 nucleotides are TGTGCCAGCAGACGAAGGGGCTCGGGGAATTCACCCCTCCACTTT. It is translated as CASRRRGSGNSPLHF.

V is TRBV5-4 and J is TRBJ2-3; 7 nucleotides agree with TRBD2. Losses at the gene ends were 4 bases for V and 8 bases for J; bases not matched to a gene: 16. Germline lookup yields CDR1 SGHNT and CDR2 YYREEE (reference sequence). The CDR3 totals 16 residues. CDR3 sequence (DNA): TGTGCCAGCAGCCCCCACGGTTCGGGGAAGCGGGGTACGCAGTATTTT. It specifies CASSPHGSGKRGTQYF.

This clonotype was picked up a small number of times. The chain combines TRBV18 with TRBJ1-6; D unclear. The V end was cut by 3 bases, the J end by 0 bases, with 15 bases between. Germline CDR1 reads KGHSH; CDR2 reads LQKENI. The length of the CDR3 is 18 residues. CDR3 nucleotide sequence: TGTGCCAGCTCACCCACAATAGAGCTCCCCTCCTATAATTCACCCCTCCACTTT. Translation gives CASSPTIELPSYNSPLHF.

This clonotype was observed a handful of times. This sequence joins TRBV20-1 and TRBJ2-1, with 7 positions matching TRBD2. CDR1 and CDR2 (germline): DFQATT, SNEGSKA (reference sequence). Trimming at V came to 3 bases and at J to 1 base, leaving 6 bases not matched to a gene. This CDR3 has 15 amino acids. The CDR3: CSASKAGRSYNEQFF. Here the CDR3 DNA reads TGCAGTGCTAGTAAAGCGGGAAGATCCTACAATGAGCAGTTCTTC.

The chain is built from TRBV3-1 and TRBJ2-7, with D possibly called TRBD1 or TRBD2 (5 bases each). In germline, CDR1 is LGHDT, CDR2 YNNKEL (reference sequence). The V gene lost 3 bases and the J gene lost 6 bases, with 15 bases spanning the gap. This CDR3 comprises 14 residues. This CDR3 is CASSHQPGGGEQYF. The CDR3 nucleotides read TGTGCCAGCAGCCATCAGCCGGGTGGGGGCGAGCAGTACTTC.

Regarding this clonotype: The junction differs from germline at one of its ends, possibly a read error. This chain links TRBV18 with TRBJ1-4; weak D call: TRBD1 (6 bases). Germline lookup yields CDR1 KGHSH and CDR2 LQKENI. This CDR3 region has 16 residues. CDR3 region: CASSPPRGAPKEKLFF. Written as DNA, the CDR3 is TGTGCCAGCTCACCACCGCGGGGGGCGCCTAAAGAAAAACTGTTTTTT.

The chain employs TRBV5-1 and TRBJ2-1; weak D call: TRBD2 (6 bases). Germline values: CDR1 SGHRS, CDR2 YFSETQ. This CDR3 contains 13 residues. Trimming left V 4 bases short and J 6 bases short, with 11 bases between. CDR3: CASSRSGPNEQFF. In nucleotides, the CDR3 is TGCGCCAGCAGCCGGAGCGGGCCCAATGAGCAGTTCTTC.

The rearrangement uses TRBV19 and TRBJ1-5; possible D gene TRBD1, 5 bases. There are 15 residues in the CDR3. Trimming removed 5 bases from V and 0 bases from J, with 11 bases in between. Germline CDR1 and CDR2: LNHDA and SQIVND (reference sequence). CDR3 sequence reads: CASSLDTYSNQPQHF. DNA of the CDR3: TGTGCCAGTAGTCTGGACACTTATAGCAATCAGCCCCAGCATTTT.

The CDR3 DNA reads as TGTGCCTGGAGTACTAGCGGGGGTACCTACGAGCAGTACTTC. It yields the protein CAWSTSGGTYEQYF. V gene TRBV30 combines with J gene TRBJ2-7; 11 bases agree with TRBD2. Germline V gives CDR1 GTSNPN, CDR2 SVGIG (reference sequence). Losses at the gene ends were 2 bases for V and 2 bases for J; bases not matched to a gene: 2. The CDR3 runs 14 residues. The variable domain in full, completed from reference TRBV30 and TRBJ2-7, reads SQTIHQWPATLVQPVGSPLSLECTVEGTSNPNLYWYRQAAGRGLQLLFYSVGIGQISSEVPQNLSASRPQDRQFILSSKKLLLSDSGFYLCAWSTSGGTYEQYFGPGTRLTVT.

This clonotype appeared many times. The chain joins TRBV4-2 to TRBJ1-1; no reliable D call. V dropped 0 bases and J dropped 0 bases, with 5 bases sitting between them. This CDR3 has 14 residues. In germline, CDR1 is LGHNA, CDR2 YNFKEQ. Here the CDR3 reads CASSQDFVNTEAFF. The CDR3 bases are TGTGCCAGCAGCCAAGATTTCGTGAACACTGAAGCTTTCTTT.

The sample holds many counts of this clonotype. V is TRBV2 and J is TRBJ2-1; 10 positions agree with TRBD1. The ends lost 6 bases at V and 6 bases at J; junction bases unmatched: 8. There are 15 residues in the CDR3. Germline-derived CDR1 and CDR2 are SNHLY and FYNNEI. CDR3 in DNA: TGTGCCAGCAGGAATCCCGGGACAGGGGTCAATGAGCAGTTCTTC. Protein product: CASRNPGTGVNEQFF.

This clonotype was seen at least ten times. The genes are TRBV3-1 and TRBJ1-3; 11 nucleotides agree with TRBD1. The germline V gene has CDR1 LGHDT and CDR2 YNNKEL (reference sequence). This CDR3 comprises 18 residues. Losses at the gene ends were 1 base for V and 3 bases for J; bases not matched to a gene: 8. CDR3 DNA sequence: TGTGCCAGCAGCCAAGGACTGCCGGGGACAGGGGGTGGAAACACCATATATTTT. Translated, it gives CASSQGLPGTGGGNTIYF.

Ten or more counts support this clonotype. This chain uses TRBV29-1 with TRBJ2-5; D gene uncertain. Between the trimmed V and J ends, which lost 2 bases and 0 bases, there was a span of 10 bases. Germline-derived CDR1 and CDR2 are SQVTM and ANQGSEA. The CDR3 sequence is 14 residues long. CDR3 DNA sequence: TGCAGCGTTGAATTCACGGAGTACCAAGAGACCCAGTACTTC. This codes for CSVEFTEYQETQYF. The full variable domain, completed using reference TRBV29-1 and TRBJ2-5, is SAVISQKPSRDICQRGTSLTIQCQVDSQVTMMFWYRQQPGQSLTLIATANQGSEATYESGFVIDKFPISRPNLTFSTLTVSNMSPEDSSIYLCSVEFTEYQETQYFGPGTRLLVL.

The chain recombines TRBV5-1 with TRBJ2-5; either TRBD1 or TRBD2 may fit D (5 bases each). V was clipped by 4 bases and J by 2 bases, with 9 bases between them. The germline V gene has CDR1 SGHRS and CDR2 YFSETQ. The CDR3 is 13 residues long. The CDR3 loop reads CASSGWGQETQYF. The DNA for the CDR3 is TGCGCCAGCAGCGGTTGGGGGCAAGAGACCCAGTACTTC.

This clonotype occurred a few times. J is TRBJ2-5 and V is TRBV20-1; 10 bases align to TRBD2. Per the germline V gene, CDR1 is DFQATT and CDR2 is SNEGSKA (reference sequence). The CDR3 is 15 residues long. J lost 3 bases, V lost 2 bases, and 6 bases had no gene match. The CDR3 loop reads CSARLAGAGEETQYF. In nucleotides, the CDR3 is TGCAGTGCTAGACTAGCGGGGGCGGGCGAAGAGACCCAGTACTTC.

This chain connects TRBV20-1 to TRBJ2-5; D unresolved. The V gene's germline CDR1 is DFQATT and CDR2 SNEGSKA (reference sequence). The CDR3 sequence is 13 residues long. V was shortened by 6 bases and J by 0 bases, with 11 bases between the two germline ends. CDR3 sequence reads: CSAELGYQETQYF. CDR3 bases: TGCAGTGCCGAATTGGGGTACCAAGAGACCCAGTACTTC.

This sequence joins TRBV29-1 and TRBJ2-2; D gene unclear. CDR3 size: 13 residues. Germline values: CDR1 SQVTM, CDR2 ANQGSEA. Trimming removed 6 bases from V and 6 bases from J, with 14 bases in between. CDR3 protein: CSVTPMGSGELFF. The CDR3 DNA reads TGCAGCGTCACCCCGATGGGCTCCGGGGAGCTGTTTTTT.

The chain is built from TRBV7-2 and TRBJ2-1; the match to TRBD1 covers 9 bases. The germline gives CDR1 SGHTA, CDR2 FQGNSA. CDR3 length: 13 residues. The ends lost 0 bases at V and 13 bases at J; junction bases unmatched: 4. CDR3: CASSLAAQGAQFF. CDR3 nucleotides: TGTGCCAGCAGCTTAGCTGCACAGGGGGCTCAGTTCTTC.

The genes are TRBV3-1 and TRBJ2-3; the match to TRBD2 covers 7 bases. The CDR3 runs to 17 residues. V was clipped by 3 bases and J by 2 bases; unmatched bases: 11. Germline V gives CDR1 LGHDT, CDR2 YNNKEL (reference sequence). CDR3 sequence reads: CASSHSWAGLTTDTQYF. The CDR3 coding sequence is TGTGCCAGCAGCCATTCCTGGGCGGGACTAACCACAGATACGCAGTATTTT.

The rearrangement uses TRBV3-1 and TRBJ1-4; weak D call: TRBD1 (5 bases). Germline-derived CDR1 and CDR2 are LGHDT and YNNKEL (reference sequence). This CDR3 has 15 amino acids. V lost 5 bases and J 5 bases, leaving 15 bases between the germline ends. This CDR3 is CASSGPGLTNEKLFF. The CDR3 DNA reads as TGTGCCAGCAGCGGACCGGGACTGACAAATGAAAAACTGTTTTTT.